Below, one T cell receptor beta chain is given with its context. Its antigen is as yet unknown. Different DNA sequences within this sample yield the same CDR3. This sample is drawn from a study of beta chain features in type 1 diabetes. Study-wide context: Patients and healthy donors were similar in age, gender and cell yields. General study results and limits: Among patients with Type 1 diabetes, TCRB CDR3s were moderately but significantly shorter in every one of the four CD4+ subsets. Insertion counts at VDJ junctions were lower in type 1 diabetes patients, who also showed more deletions there. cDNA-based reads could over-represent cells with high TCR expression.

In germline, CDR1 is GTSNPN, CDR2 SVGIG (reference sequence). V was clipped by 1 base and J by 1 base, with 5 bases between them. This CDR3 has 13 residues. Sorting gave populations that all exceeded 95% purity. What was sequenced were expressed TCRB transcripts, since all of the isolated RNA had been reverse transcribed. This table comes from immunoSEQ multiplex PCR, and its TCRdb copy is limited to in-frame clones, with some not included. The data show about 640,000 clones, with around 12% seen just once and more than 0.09% held by the top ten. The sequence came from a man aged 25 to 40 with type 1 diabetes. The sample consisted of naive CD4+ T cells from blood. V usage is TRBV30 and J usage is TRBJ1-3, with D unresolved. The CDR3, as DNA: TGTGCCTGGAGTGGGGATTCTGGAAACACCATATATTTT. Translated: CAWSGDSGNTIYF.